The sequence of this T cell receptor (beta chain) was determined in a study of human T cells and chemical hapten exposure. CDR3 size: 15 residues. Trimming removed 4 bases from V and 0 bases from J, with 12 bases in between. Germline V gene lookup returns CDR1 SGHDN and CDR2 FVKESK. Each CDR3 protein is one row after TCRdb ran MiXCR on the RACE reads. Of 80,000 to 95,000 distinct CDR3 sequences listed, 8% to 13% are singletons. Time point defined: patch test 2, 6 weeks after DPC sensitization. The treatment is: therapeutic diphenylcyclopropenone sensitization with weekly scalp DPC. The sample consisted of whole blood, taken in connection with sensitization to the hapten diphenylcyclopropenone (DPC). The chain combines TRBV14 with TRBJ1-2; D gene unclear. The TCR originated in a man between 35 and 55 years old with alopecia areata. Some clones in this sample may be carry-over from other donors' samples. Written as DNA, the CDR3 is TGTGCCAGCAGCCCGACAAGGGCGGCTAACTATGGCTACACCTTC. Its translation: CASSPTRAANYGYTF.